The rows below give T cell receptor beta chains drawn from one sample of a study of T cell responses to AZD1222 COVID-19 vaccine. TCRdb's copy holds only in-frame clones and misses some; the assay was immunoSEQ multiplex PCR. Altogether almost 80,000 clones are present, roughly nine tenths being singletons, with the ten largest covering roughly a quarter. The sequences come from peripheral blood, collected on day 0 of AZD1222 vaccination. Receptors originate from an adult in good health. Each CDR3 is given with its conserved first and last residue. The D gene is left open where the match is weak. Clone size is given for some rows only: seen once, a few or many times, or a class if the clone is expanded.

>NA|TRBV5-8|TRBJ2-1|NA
CASSLPPPGVEQFF
TGTGCCAGCAGCTTGCCTCCCCCAGGGGTCGAGCAGTTCTTC
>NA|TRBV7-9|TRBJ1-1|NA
CASSLRQMNTEAFF
TGTGCCAGCAGCCTTAGACAGATGAACACTGAAGCTTTCTTT
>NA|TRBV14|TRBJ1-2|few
CASSQDLQPFYGYTF
TGTGCCAGCAGCCAAGATCTCCAGCCTTTTTATGGCTACACCTTC
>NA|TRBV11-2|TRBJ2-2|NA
CASPRVTGANTGELFF
TGTGCCAGCCCCCGAGTGACGGGAGCGAACACCGGGGAGCTGTTTTTT
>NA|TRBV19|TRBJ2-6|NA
CASSTQTRRGSGANVLTF
TGTGCCAGTAGTACCCAGACTCGCCGGGGCTCTGGGGCCAACGTCCTGACTTTC
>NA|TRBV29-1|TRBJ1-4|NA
CSAGEGNEKLFF
TGCAGCGCAGGGGAAGGAAATGAAAAACTGTTTTTT
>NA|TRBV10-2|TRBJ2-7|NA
CASSVGGYEQYF
TGCGCCAGCAGTGTGGGCGGCTACGAGCAGTACTTC
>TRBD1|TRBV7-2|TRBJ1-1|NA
CASSTLGTGGPRSEAFF
TGTGCCAGCAGCACCCTCGGGACAGGGGGCCCCCGGTCAGAAGCTTTCTTT
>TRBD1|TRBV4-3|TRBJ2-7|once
CASSQDPRGQGALHEQYF
TGCGCCAGCAGCCAAGATCCTCGGGGACAGGGGGCTTTGCACGAGCAGTACTTC
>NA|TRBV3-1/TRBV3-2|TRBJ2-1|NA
CASSQDFVGGNEQFF
TGTGCCAGCAGCCAAGATTTCGTAGGGGGCAATGAGCAGTTCTTC
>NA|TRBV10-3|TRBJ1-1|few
CAITFDRENTEAFF
TGTGCCATTACATTCGACAGAGAGAACACTGAAGCTTTCTTT
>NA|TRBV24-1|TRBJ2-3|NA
CATSGDSTDTQYF
TGTGCCACCAGTGGGGATAGCACAGATACGCAGTATTTT
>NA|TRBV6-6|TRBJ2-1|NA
CASSYKTEPSYNEQFF
TGTGCCAGCAGTTACAAAACAGAGCCCTCCTACAATGAGCAGTTCTTC
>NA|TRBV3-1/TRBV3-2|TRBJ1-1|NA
CASSPWTVNTEAFF
TGTGCCAGCAGCCCCTGGACGGTGAACACTGAAGCTTTCTTT
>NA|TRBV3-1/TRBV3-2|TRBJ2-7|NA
CASSQDRFLEQYF
TGTGCCAGCAGCCAAGACAGGTTTCTCGAGCAGTACTTC
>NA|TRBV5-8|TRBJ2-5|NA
CASSLYQREETQYF
TGTGCCAGCAGCTTGTATCAGAGGGAAGAGACCCAGTACTTC
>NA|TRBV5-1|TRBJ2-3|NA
CASSLGSRSTDTQYF
TGCGCCAGCAGCTTGGGCAGCAGAAGCACAGATACGCAGTATTTT
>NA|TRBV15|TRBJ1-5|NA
CATSRGWQANQPRHF
TGTGCCACCAGCAGAGGATGGCAGGCTAATCAGCCCCGGCATTTT
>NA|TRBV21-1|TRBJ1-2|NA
CASSTSGPNTGGYTF
TGTGCCAGCAGCACCTCTGGGCCGAATACAGGTGGCTACACCTTC
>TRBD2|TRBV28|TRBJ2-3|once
CATKLRLAGVNTQYF
TGTGCCACCAAACTACGACTAGCGGGAGTAAATACGCAGTATTTT
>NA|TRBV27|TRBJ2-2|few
CASSFTQGGYTGELFF
TGTGCCAGCAGTTTCACTCAGGGCGGGTACACCGGGGAGCTGTTTTTT
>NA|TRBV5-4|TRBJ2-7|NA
CASSKQRDGSYEQYF
TGTGCCAGCAGCAAACAGCGTGATGGGTCCTACGAGCAGTACTTC
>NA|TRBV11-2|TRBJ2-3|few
CASSLFSARDTQYF
TGTGCCAGCAGCTTATTCAGCGCCCGGGATACGCAGTATTTT
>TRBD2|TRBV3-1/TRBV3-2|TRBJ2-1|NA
CASSLGLVDEQFF
TGTGCCAGCAGCCTGGGACTAGTTGATGAGCAGTTCTTC
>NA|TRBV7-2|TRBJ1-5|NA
CASSLGVSYSNQPQHF
TGTGCCAGCAGCTTAGGTGTCAGTTATAGCAATCAGCCCCAGCATTTT
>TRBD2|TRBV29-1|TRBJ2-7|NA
CSVLSGSAQYF
TGCAGCGTTTTAAGCGGGAGTGCGCAGTACTTC
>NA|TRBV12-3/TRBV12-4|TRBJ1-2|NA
CASSLQDGYTF
TGTGCCAGCAGTTTACAGGATGGCTACACCTTC
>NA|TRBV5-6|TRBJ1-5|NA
CASSLALGVSNQPQHF
TGTGCCAGCAGCCTCGCCTTAGGGGTGAGCAATCAGCCCCAGCATTTT
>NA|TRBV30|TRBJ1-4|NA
CAWSVKPKAREKLFF
TGTGCCTGGAGTGTAAAGCCTAAGGCGAGAGAAAAACTGTTTTTT
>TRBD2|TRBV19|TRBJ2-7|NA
CASSHTSVNVYEQYF
TGTGCCAGTAGTCATACTAGCGTTAACGTATACGAGCAGTACTTC
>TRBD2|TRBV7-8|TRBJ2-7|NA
CASSPRTSGPYEQYF
TGTGCCAGCAGCCCAAGGACTAGCGGTCCCTACGAGCAGTACTTC
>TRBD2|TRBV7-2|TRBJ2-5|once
CASSLLGGGQETQYF
TGTGCCAGCAGCTTGCTGGGGGGGGGCCAAGAGACCCAGTACTTC
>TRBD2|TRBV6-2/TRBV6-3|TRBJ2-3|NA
CASSQNGGADTQYF
TGTGCCAGCAGTCAAAACGGGGGGGCAGATACGCAGTATTTT